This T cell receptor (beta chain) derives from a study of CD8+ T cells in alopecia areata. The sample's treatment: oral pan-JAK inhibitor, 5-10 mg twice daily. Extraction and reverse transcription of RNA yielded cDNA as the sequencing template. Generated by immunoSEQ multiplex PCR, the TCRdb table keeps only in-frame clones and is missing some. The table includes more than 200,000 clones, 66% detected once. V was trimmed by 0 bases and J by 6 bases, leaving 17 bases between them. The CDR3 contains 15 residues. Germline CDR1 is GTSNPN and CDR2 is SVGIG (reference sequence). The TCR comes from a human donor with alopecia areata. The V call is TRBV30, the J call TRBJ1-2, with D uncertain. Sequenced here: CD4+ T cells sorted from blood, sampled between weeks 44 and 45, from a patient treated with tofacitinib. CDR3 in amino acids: CAWSVAPGRSHGYTF. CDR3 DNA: TGTGCCTGGAGTGTTGCACCTGGCAGATCTCATGGCTACACCTTC.